Listed below are T cell receptor beta chains from one sample, sequenced in a study of cytomegalovirus exposure and HLA in healthy donors. The method was immunoSEQ multiplex PCR; TCRdb's version includes in-frame clones alone and lacks a portion of them. There are roughly 120,000 clones in the sample, with 2.5% to 3% held by the top ten. The sequencing sample was made of PBMCs. The source of these receptors is a man younger than 45 in good health and CMV-seronegative. Each CDR3 is given with its conserved first and last residue. A D gene is named only where the DNA matches it firmly.

d_gene: .; j_gene: TRBJ1-4; v_gene: TRBV5-1; CDR3aa: CASSLGSGNEKLFF; CDR3nt: TGCGCCAGCAGCTTGGGTTCCGGGAACGAAAAACTGTTTTTT
d_gene: .; j_gene: TRBJ2-1; v_gene: TRBV7-3; CDR3aa: CASSQGLYNEQFF; CDR3nt: TGTGCCAGCAGCCAAGGACTCTACAATGAGCAGTTCTTC
d_gene: TRBD2; j_gene: TRBJ2-7; v_gene: TRBV6-5; CDR3aa: CASKLAGSSYEQYF; CDR3nt: TGTGCCAGCAAGCTAGCGGGATCCTCCTACGAGCAGTACTTC
d_gene: TRBD1; j_gene: TRBJ2-7; v_gene: TRBV28; CDR3aa: CASSLEGQVTPYEQYF; CDR3nt: TGTGCCAGCAGTTTAGAGGGACAGGTAACCCCCTACGAGCAGTACTTC
d_gene: TRBD1; j_gene: TRBJ1-4; v_gene: TRBV28; CDR3aa: CASTMPGGYEKLFF; CDR3nt: TGTGCCAGCACCATGCCAGGGGGCTATGAAAAACTGTTTTTT
d_gene: TRBD2; j_gene: TRBJ2-1; v_gene: TRBV6-5; CDR3aa: CASRGREGTWEQFF; CDR3nt: TGTGCCAGCAGGGGGCGGGAGGGTACGTGGGAGCAGTTCTTC
d_gene: .; j_gene: TRBJ2-7; v_gene: TRBV5-1; CDR3aa: CASSSGGPSSYEQYF; CDR3nt: TGCGCCAGCAGCTCCGGGGGGCCTTCCTCCTACGAGCAGTACTTC
d_gene: .; j_gene: TRBJ2-7; v_gene: TRBV28; CDR3aa: CASSLPSESSYEQYF; CDR3nt: TGTGCCAGCAGTTTACCTAGCGAGAGCTCCTACGAGCAGTACTTC
d_gene: .; j_gene: TRBJ2-4; v_gene: TRBV20-1; CDR3aa: CSARAENIQYF; CDR3nt: TGCAGTGCTAGAGCAGAAAACATTCAGTACTTC
d_gene: .; j_gene: TRBJ1-6; v_gene: TRBV7-9; CDR3aa: CASSPGQSYNSPLHF; CDR3nt: TGTGCCAGCAGCCCCGGACAGTCCTATAATTCACCCCTCCACTTT
d_gene: .; j_gene: TRBJ1-2; v_gene: TRBV2; CDR3aa: CASSEPSGRLYGYTF; CDR3nt: TGTGCCAGCAGTGAACCCTCAGGGCGGCTCTATGGCTACACCTTC
d_gene: .; j_gene: TRBJ1-1; v_gene: TRBV19; CDR3aa: CASSINPPGEGTEAFF; CDR3nt: TGTGCCAGTAGTATAAACCCCCCAGGGGAGGGCACTGAAGCTTTCTTT
d_gene: .; j_gene: TRBJ2-1; v_gene: TRBV29-1; CDR3aa: CSVEGSRRGRTINEQFF; CDR3nt: TGCAGCGTTGAAGGGAGTCGTCGAGGGAGGACAATCAATGAGCAGTTCTTC
d_gene: .; j_gene: TRBJ2-1; v_gene: TRBV28; CDR3aa: CASSFSGMYEQFF; CDR3nt: TGTGCCAGCAGTTTCTCAGGGATGTATGAGCAGTTCTTC
d_gene: TRBD1; j_gene: TRBJ2-7; v_gene: TRBV15; CDR3aa: CATSLTGTGGEQYF; CDR3nt: TGTGCCACCAGCCTAACCGGGACAGGGGGCGAGCAGTACTTC
d_gene: .; j_gene: TRBJ1-1; v_gene: TRBV28; CDR3aa: CASSSWGGTEAFF; CDR3nt: TGTGCCAGCAGTTCCTGGGGGGGCACTGAAGCTTTCTTT